This T cell receptor beta chain was profiled in a study of vaccination effects on CD4 cells after COVID-19. Study-wide background: Samples gathered post-vaccine arrived a median of 72 days past the second dose.

TCRdb keeps only in-frame clones here, not all; method: immunoSEQ multiplex PCR. The table shows about 46,000 clones, with around 74% occurring only once. Study observations and caveats: Cross-reaction with common cold coronaviruses was seen in only 1 of 255 vaccine-induced clones from healthy vaccinees. In the late period after vaccination, infection- and vaccine-induced clones contracted markedly.

With respect to this clone: Its antigen is currently unknown.

Trimming shortened V by 7 bases and J by 6 bases, and 13 bases separated the two germline ends. This CDR3 has 12 residues. CDR1 and CDR2 from the germline V gene are SQVTM and ANQGSEA. Before any sequencing was done, the ViraFEST assay used viral peptide pools to expand antigen-specific CD4+ T cells. Culturing for about 9 days preceded CD4+ T cell isolation. Participants were vaccinated with two doses of either the BNT162b2 or mRNA-1273 vaccine. The sequence came from a human donor who received a COVID-19 vaccine. Sequencing used CD4+ T cells from PBMCs cultured with HCoV-OC43 spike peptides, obtained after COVID-19 vaccination. The subset is: HCoV-OC43 spike overlapping peptide pool stimulation. This rearrangement joins TRBV29-1 to TRBJ1-5, with D possibly matching TRBD1 (6 bases). CDR3 amino acids: CSAGGASQPQHF. CDR3 bases: TGCAGCGCTGGGGGGGCTAGTCAGCCCCAGCATTTT.